These 2 T cell receptor beta chains came from one sample sequenced in a study of T-cell reconstitution after alpha-beta-depleted transplantation in children. Unique molecular identifiers were incorporated when the TCRbeta library was constructed. A single record per CDR3 protein comes from TCRdb applying MiXCR to the PCR reads. The sample contains 100,000 to 120,000 distinct CDR3 sequences, over 9% of which appear only once. The starting material was PBMCs from the stem cell graft donor, obtained from the stem cell graft. These TCRs come from a human donor who donated a stem cell graft to a child with acute lymphoblastic leukemia.

This clonotype was counted ten times or more. The chain joins TRBV7-2 to TRBJ2-5, with D uncertain. Trimming removed 1 base at V and 4 bases at J, with 13 bases between. Germline CDR1 reads SGHTA; CDR2 reads FQGNSA. This CDR3 spans 15 amino acids. In DNA, the CDR3 is TGTGCCAGCAGCTTAGTCGACTTCGCTGGAGAGACCCAGTACTTC. As protein: CASSLVDFAGETQYF.

This clonotype was recorded many times. This sequence joins TRBV6-2 or TRBV6-3 and TRBJ1-5; unclear D gene. V was pared by 6 bases and J by 2 bases, with 14 bases between. The CDR3 loop spans 15 amino acids. CDR1 MNHEY and CDR2 SVGEGT come from the germline V gene. As DNA, the CDR3 is TGTGCCAGCAGCCAGCCGACCGGGGGCAATCAGCCCCAGCATTTT. It codes for CASSQPTGGNQPQHF.